This T cell receptor (beta chain) emerged from a study of cytomegalovirus exposure and HLA in healthy donors. Study findings and constraints: The study reported that TCR beta sequences accurately predicted HLA-A and HLA-B alleles in most subjects.

PCR employed 60 Vbeta and 13 Jbeta primers. As processed by the authors: In a later analysis, 60 million to 90 million unique TCR beta chains included roughly 11 million shared by two or more donors. TCRdb's copy holds only in-frame clones and misses some; the assay was immunoSEQ multiplex PCR. V, J and clone size are taken as reported in that table, and D and trimming were inferred from the DNA itself. The table records some 150,000 clones, about 64% of them present only once. Donors were ostensibly healthy at sampling, although undocumented immune exposures were probable. This clone was detected a few times. Its antigen is not known. This receptor was taken from a woman aged 60-75 years in good health and CMV-seropositive. The sequenced sample was PBMCs.

The CDR3 is CASLSLADQETQYF. CDR3 nucleotide sequence: TGTGCCAGCTTGTCACTAGCGGACCAAGAGACCCAGTACTTC. The chain combines TRBV6-1 with TRBJ2-5, with 8 bases aligning to TRBD2. CDR1 and CDR2 (germline): MNHNS, SASEGT. CDR3 length: 14 amino acids. V was pared by 8 bases and J by 0 bases, with 5 bases of the junction left unmatched.